This TCR beta chain was recorded in a study of T cells in Graves' hyperthyroidism and ophthalmopathy. General study points: A model of 13 V-J features distinguished ophthalmopathy from stable hyperthyroidism. Appearing also in blood were most of the thyroid clonotypes expanded above 0.001.

From RNA transcripts, TCR beta CDR3 regions were amplified. First-round RT-PCR with HTBI primers amplified the TCR CDR3 region. TCRdb called the multiplex PCR reads again in MiXCR, with one record for every CDR3 protein. Of hundreds of thousands of distinct CDR3 sequences in the sample, about a sixth were seen once. Germline values: CDR1 SQVTM, CDR2 ANQGSEA. The CDR3 is 14 residues long. The junction had 3 bases not matched to a gene; V was cut back by 4 bases and J by 3 bases. Concerning this clonotype: Its cognate antigen is unknown.

This sample holds PBMCs from about 10 ml fresh peripheral blood. The chain links TRBV29-1 to TRBJ2-3; 11 bases align to TRBD1. This clonotype originated in a woman in her 40s with Graves' ophthalmopathy. What was sequenced was blood. CDR3 sequence: CSVGGTGGTDTQYF. CDR3 in DNA: TGCAGCGTTGGTGGGACAGGGGGGACAGATACGCAGTATTTT.